One sample yielded the 16 T cell receptor beta chains listed below, sequenced in a study of T cells in Graves' hyperthyroidism and ophthalmopathy. There were TCR beta CDR3 regions amplified from RNA transcripts. In the first-round RT-PCR of the TCR CDR3, the HTBI primer set was used. TCRdb reprocessed the multiplex PCR reads with MiXCR, giving one entry per CDR3 protein. Counted here are about 740,000 distinct CDR3 sequences, 13% to 15% occurring once; the ten biggest clones make up about 9.4%. Sequencing input: blood. Source of these receptors: a woman between 18 and 30 years old with Graves' hyperthyroidism.

Many counts were recorded for this clonotype. V and J are TRBV7-2 and TRBJ2-3; TRBD1 aligns across 7 bases. With 4 bases clipped from V and 0 bases from J, the junction kept 4 bases outside the gene matches. CDR1 SGHTA and CDR2 FQGNSA come from the germline V gene. The CDR3 is made up of 15 amino acids. The CDR3 region is CASSWGQTSTDTQYF. The CDR3 DNA reads as TGTGCCAGCAGCTGGGGACAGACTAGCACAGATACGCAGTATTTT.

The chain has TRBV7-3 and TRBJ2-1; no clear D gene. Trimming removed 2 bases at V and 9 bases at J, with 17 bases between. The CDR3 is 15 amino acids. Germline lookup yields CDR1 SGHTA and CDR2 FQGTGA. DNA for the CDR3: TGTGCCAGCAGCTTAGGTGAAGGGCTAAGCGCTGAGCAGTTCTTC. Amino acid sequence: CASSLGEGLSAEQFF.

Sample share makes this clonotype medium-sized. The J gene is TRBJ2-2, the V gene TRBV27, with 11 bases matching TRBD2. CDR1 is MNHEY and CDR2 is SMNVEV in the germline V gene (reference sequence). The CDR3 extends over 17 amino acids. V was pared by 4 bases and J by 4 bases, with 8 bases of the junction left unmatched. The CDR3 here is CASSSTGTSGATGELFF. CDR3 coding DNA: TGTGCCAGCAGTTCAACCGGGACTAGCGGCGCCACCGGGGAGCTGTTTTTT.

This clonotype occurred a few times. The chain combines TRBV6-1 with TRBJ2-5; the D call may be TRBD1 or TRBD2 (6 bases each). The CDR3 length is 15 residues. V was clipped by 0 bases and J by 5 bases, with 13 bases between them. Germline values: CDR1 MNHNS, CDR2 SASEGT. CDR3 sequence reads: CASSEAEGGGETQYF. Written as DNA, the CDR3 is TGTGCCAGCAGTGAAGCGGAGGGGGGCGGGGAGACCCAGTACTTC.

The chain uses TRBV19 and TRBJ2-7; TRBD2 matches at 16 bases. CDR3 length equals 18 residues. Germline V CDR1 and CDR2: LNHDA, SQIVND (reference sequence). V shed 5 bases, J shed 6 bases, and the junction held 13 bases outside the gene matches. The CDR3 DNA follows: TGTGCCAGTAGTCTCGGGACTAGCGGGAGGGCGGCGCGTAGCGAGCAGTACTTC. Protein product: CASSLGTSGRAARSEQYF.

Comment on this clonotype: The conserved closing phenylalanine or tryptophan is absent in this CDR3, likely reflecting a read error. The rearrangement joins TRBV15 to TRBJ2-1; tentative D call: TRBD1 (5 bases). This CDR3 has 12 amino acids. Trimming removed 8 bases from V and 4 bases from J, with 9 bases in between. Germline V gene data show CDR1 as LNHNV and CDR2 as YYDKDF (reference sequence). CDR3 amino acids: CATATGYNEQFL. CDR3 coding DNA: TGTGCCACCGCAACAGGTTACAATGAGCAGTTCCTC.

This clonotype has a count of ten or more. The rearrangement uses TRBV7-2 and TRBJ1-5, with 9 positions matching TRBD1. CDR3 size: 14 residues. Per germline, CDR1 SGHTA and CDR2 FQGNSA. V was clipped by 5 bases and J by 7 bases; unmatched bases: 6. CDR3 residues: CASSAGQGHQPQHF. CDR3 nucleotides: TGTGCCAGCAGCGCCGGACAGGGGCACCAGCCCCAGCATTTT.

Of note for this clonotype: A much larger clone differs by one base, so this may be a read error. This likely comes from a read error, as the CDR3 has no conserved phenylalanine or tryptophan at its end. The V and J genes are TRBV14 and TRBJ2-3; 12 bases match TRBD2. Germline V lookup: CDR1 SGHDN, CDR2 FVKESK. V trimming: 4 bases; J trimming: 4 bases; junction bases outside the gene matches: 12. The CDR3 contains 18 residues. CDR3 sequence (DNA): TGTGCCAGCAGCCCTCTCGTGACTAGCGGGAGTCTCGCAGATACGCAGTATTCT. It specifies CASSPLVTSGSLADTQYS.

This clonotype was seen at least ten times. The V gene is TRBV27, the J gene TRBJ2-7; 8 nucleotides align to TRBD2. V lost 1 base to trimming and J lost 4 bases; unmatched junction nucleotides: 12. The CDR3 has 17 residues. Germline loops: CDR1 MNHEY, CDR2 SMNVEV (reference sequence). The CDR3 here is CASSLYGGGLDVYEQYF. The DNA for the CDR3 is TGTGCCAGCAGTTTATATGGGGGGGGACTAGATGTATACGAGCAGTACTTC.

V gene TRBV6-1 combines with J gene TRBJ2-1, with D tentatively TRBD2 (5 bases). The CDR3 is 16 residues long. Trimming removed 1 base at V and 2 bases at J, with 12 bases between. CDR1 MNHNS and CDR2 SASEGT come from the germline V gene. CDR3 nucleotides: TGTGCCAGCAGTGAAGGGGTCGGGGTCGCCTACAATGAGCAGTTCTTC. Encoded protein: CASSEGVGVAYNEQFF.

This clonotype has ten or more counts. J is TRBJ2-7 and V is TRBV20-1; D perhaps matches TRBD2 (6 bases). Looked up from germline, CDR1 is DFQATT and CDR2 is SNEGSKA (reference sequence). This CDR3 contains 15 residues. V was trimmed by 0 bases and J by 3 bases, leaving 15 bases between them. CDR3 sequence reads: CSARDLAGTGYEQYF. The CDR3 DNA reads as TGCAGTGCTAGAGATCTGGCGGGAACAGGCTACGAGCAGTACTTC.

This clonotype has only a few counts. This may arise from a read error, as a much more abundant clone is one base away. J is TRBJ1-1 and V is TRBV3-1; D is undetermined. Per the germline V gene, CDR1 is LGHDT and CDR2 is YNNKEL (reference sequence). There are 14 residues in the CDR3. The DNA of the CDR3 is TGTGCCAGCAGCTATCTAGGGATGAACGCTGAAGCTTTCTTT. Translating it yields CASSYLGMNAEAFF.

At least ten counts were recorded for this clonotype. The V gene is TRBV11-2, the J gene TRBJ2-7, with 10 bases fitting TRBD2. The V gene's germline CDR1 is SGHAT and CDR2 FQNNGV. Trimming removed 5 bases from V and 12 bases from J; junction bases left unmatched: 10. The CDR3 sequence is 13 residues long. The CDR3 nucleotides are TGTGCCAGCAGCGTGGGACTAGCGAACTTGCCGTACTTC. As protein: CASSVGLANLPYF.

This clonotype was observed a handful of times. This may come from a read error, since a much larger clone is one base off. This rearrangement joins TRBV2 to TRBJ2-7, with 15 bases aligning to TRBD2. CDR3 length: 19 residues. Germline CDR1 reads SNHLY; CDR2 reads FYNNEI. The CDR3, as DNA: TGTGCCAGCAGGGAAGCGGGACTAGCGGGAGGCTGTGGGTCCTACGAGCAGTACTTC. Protein product: CASREAGLAGGCGSYEQYF.

This clonotype has just a few counts. V gene TRBV29-1 combines with J gene TRBJ2-3; the match to TRBD2 covers 7 bases. Trimming cost V 2 bases and J 2 bases; bases outside gene matches: 7. CDR1 is SQVTM and CDR2 is ANQGSEA in the germline V gene. The CDR3 has 15 amino acids. For the CDR3, the DNA is TGCAGCGTTGAATCGGGGGGACCGTACACAGATACGCAGTATTTT. This codes for CSVESGGPYTDTQYF.

The rearrangement joins TRBV6-7 to TRBJ1-1; the D is unclear. TRBV6-7 is known as an ORF, though its function is uncertain. V lost 10 bases to trimming and J lost 2 bases, with 23 bases between them. This CDR3 region has 16 residues. CDR3 residues: CAIADYSLRVNTEAFF. The CDR3 DNA is TGTGCCATCGCGGACTACAGCCTGAGGGTAAACACTGAAGCTTTCTTT.